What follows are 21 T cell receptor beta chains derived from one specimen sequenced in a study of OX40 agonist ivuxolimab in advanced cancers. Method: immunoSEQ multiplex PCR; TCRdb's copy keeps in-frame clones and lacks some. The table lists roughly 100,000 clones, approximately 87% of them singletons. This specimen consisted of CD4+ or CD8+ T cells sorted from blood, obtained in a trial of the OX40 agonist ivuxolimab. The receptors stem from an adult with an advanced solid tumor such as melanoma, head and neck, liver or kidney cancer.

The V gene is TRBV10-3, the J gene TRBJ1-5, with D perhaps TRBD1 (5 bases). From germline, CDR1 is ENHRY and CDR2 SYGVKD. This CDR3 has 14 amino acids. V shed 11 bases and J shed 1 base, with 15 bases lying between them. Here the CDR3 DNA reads TGTGCCCACGGACATTACGAAAGCAATCAGCCCCAGCATTTT. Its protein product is CAHGHYESNQPQHF.

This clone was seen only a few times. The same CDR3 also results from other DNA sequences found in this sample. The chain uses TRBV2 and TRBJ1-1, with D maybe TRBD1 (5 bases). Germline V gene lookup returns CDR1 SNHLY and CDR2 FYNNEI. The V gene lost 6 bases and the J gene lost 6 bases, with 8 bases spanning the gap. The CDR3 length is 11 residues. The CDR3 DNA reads TGTGCCAGCAGGGAGGGGTCTGAAGCTTTCTTT. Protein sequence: CASREGSEAFF.

The CDR3 DNA follows: TGTGCCAGCAGCTATCCGGGCCCCGAGCGGGAGACCCAGTACTTC. Translation gives CASSYPGPERETQYF. The J gene is TRBJ2-5, the V gene TRBV5-4; the D gene is possibly TRBD2 (5 bases). V was pared by 3 bases and J by 5 bases, with 17 bases between. The CDR3 totals 15 residues. Per germline, CDR1 SGHNT and CDR2 YYREEE (reference sequence). Full variable domain (remainder filled in from reference TRBV5-4 and TRBJ2-5): ETGVTQSPTHLIKTRGQQVTLRCSSQSGHNTVSWYQQALGQGPQFIFQYYREEENGRGNFPPRFSGLQFPNYSSELNVNALELDDSALYLCASSYPGPERETQYFGPGTRLLVL.

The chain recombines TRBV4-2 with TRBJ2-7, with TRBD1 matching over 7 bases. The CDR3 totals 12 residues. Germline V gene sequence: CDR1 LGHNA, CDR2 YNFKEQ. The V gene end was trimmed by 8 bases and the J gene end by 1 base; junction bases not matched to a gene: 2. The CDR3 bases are TGTGCCAGCGGGACAGATTCCTACGAGCAGTACTTC. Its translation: CASGTDSYEQYF.

The chain's CDR3 is CASSLEGITDTQYF. The DNA of the CDR3 is TGCGCCAGCAGCTTGGAAGGGATCACAGATACGCAGTATTTT. The chain uses TRBV5-1 and TRBJ2-3, with unresolved D. Germline V gene lookup returns CDR1 SGHRS and CDR2 YFSETQ. The CDR3 totals 14 residues. The V end lost 0 bases, the J end lost 2 bases, and 7 bases lay between the germline ends. The full variable domain, completed using reference TRBV5-1 and TRBJ2-3, is KAGVTQTPRYLIKTRGQQVTLSCSPISGHRSVSWYQQTPGQGLQFLFEYFSETQRNKGNFPGRFSGRQFSNSRSEMNVSTLELGDSALYLCASSLEGITDTQYFGPGTRLTVL.

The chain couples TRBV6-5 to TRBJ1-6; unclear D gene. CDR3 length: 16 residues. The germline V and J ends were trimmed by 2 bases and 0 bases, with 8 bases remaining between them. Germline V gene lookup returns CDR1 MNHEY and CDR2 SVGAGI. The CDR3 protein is CASSYAESSYNSPLHF. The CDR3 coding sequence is TGTGCCAGCAGTTACGCAGAGAGCTCCTATAATTCACCCCTCCACTTT.

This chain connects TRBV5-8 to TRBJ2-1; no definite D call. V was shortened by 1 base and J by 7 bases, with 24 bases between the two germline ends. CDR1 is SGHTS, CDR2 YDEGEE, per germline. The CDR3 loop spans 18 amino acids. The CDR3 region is CASSLSEFSAAPPNEQFF. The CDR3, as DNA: TGTGCCAGCAGCTTGTCTGAGTTCTCGGCAGCGCCCCCGAATGAGCAGTTCTTC.

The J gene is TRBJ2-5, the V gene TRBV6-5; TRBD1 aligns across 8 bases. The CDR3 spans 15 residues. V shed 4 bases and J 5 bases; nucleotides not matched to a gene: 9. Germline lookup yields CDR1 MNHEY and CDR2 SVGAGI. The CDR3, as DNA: TGTGCCAGCAGTTTTCGGACAGGGAGTTTGGAGACCCAGTACTTC. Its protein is CASSFRTGSLETQYF.

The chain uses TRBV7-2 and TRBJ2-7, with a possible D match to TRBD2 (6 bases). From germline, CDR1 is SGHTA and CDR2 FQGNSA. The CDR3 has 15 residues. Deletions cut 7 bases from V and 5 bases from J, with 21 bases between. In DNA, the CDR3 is TGTGCCAGCACCATACGTCCCGGAGGGCTAGACGAGCAGTACTTC. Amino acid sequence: CASTIRPGGLDEQYF.

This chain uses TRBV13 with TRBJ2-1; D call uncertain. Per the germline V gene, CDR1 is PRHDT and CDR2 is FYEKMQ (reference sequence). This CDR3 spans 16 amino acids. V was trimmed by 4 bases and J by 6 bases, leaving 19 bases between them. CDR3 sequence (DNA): TGTGCCAGCAGCTCCCCCCTGCATTCCTCTGGCAATGAGCAGTTCTTC. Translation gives CASSSPLHSSGNEQFF. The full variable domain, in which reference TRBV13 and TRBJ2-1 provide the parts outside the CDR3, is AAGVIQSPRHLIKEKRETATLKCYPIPRHDTVYWYQQGPGQDPQFLISFYEKMQSDKGSIPDRFSAQQFSDYHSELNMSSLELGDSALYFCASSSPLHSSGNEQFFGPGTRLTVL.

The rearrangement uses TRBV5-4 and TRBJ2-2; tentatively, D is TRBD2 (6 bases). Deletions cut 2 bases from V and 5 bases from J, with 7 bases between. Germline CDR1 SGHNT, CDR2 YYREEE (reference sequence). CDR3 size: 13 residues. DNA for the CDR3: TGTGCCAGCAGCTTTCGGGGGACCGGGGAGCTGTTTTTT. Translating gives CASSFRGTGELFF.

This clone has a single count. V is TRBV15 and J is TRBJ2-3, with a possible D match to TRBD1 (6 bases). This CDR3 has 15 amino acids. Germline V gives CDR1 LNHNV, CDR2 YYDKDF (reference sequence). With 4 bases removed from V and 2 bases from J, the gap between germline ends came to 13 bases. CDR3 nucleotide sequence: TGTGCCACCAGCATCGGACAGCCGCACACAGATACGCAGTATTTT. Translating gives CATSIGQPHTDTQYF.

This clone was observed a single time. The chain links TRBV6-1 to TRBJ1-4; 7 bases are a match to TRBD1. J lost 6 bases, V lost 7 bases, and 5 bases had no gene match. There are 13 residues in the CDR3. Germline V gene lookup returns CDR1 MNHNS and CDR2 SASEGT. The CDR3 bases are TGTGCCAGCACCGGGACAGCCGATGAAAAACTGTTTTTT. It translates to CASTGTADEKLFF.

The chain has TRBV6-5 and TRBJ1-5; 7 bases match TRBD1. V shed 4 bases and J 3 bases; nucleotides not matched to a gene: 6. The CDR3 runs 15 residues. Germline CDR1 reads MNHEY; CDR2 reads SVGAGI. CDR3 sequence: CASSSRDSLNQPQHF. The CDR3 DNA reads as TGTGCCAGCAGTTCCCGGGACAGTCTCAATCAGCCCCAGCATTTT.

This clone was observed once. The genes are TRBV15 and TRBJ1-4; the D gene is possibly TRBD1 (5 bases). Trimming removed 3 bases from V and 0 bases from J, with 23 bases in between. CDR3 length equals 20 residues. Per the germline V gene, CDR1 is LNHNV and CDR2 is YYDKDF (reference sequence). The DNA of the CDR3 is TGTGCCACCAGCAGCCTATGGCCGGAGACAGACCCTGCAACTAATGAAAAACTGTTTTTT. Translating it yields CATSSLWPETDPATNEKLFF.

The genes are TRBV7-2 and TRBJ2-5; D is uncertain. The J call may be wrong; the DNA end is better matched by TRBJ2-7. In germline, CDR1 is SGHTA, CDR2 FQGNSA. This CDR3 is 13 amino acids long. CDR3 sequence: CASSLDGSYEQYF. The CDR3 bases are TGTGCCAGCAGCTTGGACGGCTCCTACGAGCAGTACTTC.

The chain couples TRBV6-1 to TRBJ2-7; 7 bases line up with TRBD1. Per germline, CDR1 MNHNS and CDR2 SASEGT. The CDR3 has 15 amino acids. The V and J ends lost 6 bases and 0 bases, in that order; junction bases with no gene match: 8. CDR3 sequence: CASRAYRDSSYEQYF. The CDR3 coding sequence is TGTGCCAGCAGGGCATACCGGGACAGCTCCTACGAGCAGTACTTC.

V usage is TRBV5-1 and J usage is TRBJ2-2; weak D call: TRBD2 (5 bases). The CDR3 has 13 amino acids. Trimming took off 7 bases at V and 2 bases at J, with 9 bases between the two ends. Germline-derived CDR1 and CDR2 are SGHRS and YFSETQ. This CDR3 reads CASGRLNTGELFF. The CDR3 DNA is TGCGCCAGCGGGAGACTCAACACCGGGGAGCTGTTTTTT.

The CDR3 bases are TGCGCCAGCAGCTCGCGGCCGTTTACCTCTTACTGGGCCAACGTCCTGACTTTC. Translated: CASSSRPFTSYWANVLTF. The chain is built from TRBV5-1 and TRBJ2-6, with no clear D. This CDR3 has 18 amino acids. V was shortened by 3 bases and J by 5 bases, with 21 bases between the two germline ends. In germline, CDR1 is SGHRS, CDR2 YFSETQ.

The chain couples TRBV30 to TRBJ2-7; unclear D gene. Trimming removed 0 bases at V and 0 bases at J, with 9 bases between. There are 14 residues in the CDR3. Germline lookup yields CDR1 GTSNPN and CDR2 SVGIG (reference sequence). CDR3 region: CAWSVLGSSYEQYF. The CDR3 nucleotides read TGTGCCTGGAGTGTACTCGGCTCCTCCTACGAGCAGTACTTC.

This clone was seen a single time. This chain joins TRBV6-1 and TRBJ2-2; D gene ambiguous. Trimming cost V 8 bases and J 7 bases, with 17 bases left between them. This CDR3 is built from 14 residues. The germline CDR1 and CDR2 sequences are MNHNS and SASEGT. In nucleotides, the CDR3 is TGTGCCAGCGAGTTGGACCCCTACGTCGGGGAGCTGTTTTTT. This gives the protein CASELDPYVGELFF.